This T cell receptor (beta chain) appears in the sequencing data of a study of shared clonotypes between healthy human individuals. As concerns this clone: Its cognate antigen is unknown. Other DNA sequences in the same sample also yield this CDR3.

The naive CD8 population came from CD45RO-negative cells selected for CCR7, without terminally differentiated effector memory CD45RA+ cells. Repertoires were generated with immunoSEQ multiplex PCR, while TCRdb's copy carries only in-frame clones and drops some. Among approximately 740,000 clones, approximately 92% were seen once, and the ten largest hold 20% to 30%. Study-level points and caveats: Researchers found naive subsets generally carried larger estimated richness than memory subsets. Researchers sampled only blood; tissue repertoires likely differ.

Germline values: CDR1 MNHEY, CDR2 SVGAGI. V lost 0 bases to trimming and J lost 3 bases; unmatched junction nucleotides: 4. This CDR3 has 16 residues. The rearrangement links TRBV6-5 to TRBJ2-3; TRBD1 matches 9 bases. The material sequenced was naive CD8+ T cells sorted from blood. This TCR was sampled from a man aged 25 to 45 in good health. The DNA of the CDR3 is TGTGCCAGCAGTTACTCGGGACAGGGATCGACAGATACGCAGTATTTT. It yields the protein CASSYSGQGSTDTQYF.